The next 9 T cell receptor beta chains were all read from a single sample in a study of CD8 T cells in ankylosing spondylitis. Study-wide findings and caveats: A TCR beta motif of 7 or 8 highly homologous variants appeared characteristic of ankylosing spondylitis blood.

These receptors' targets are unknown. TCRdb independently ran MiXCR on the 5' RACE reads; one entry per CDR3 protein. The table lists 500,000 to 650,000 distinct CDR3 sequences, roughly 5.3% of them singletons, with roughly 3.5% in the top ten. Sample: blood, either unsorted or a sorted T cell fraction (not recorded which). The receptor source for this set is a male donor with ankylosing spondylitis.

This rearrangement joins TRBV27 to TRBJ2-2; D uncertain. Germline CDR1 is MNHEY and CDR2 is SMNVEV (reference sequence). V was shortened by 5 bases and J by 4 bases, with 11 bases between the two germline ends. The length of the CDR3 is 14 residues. As DNA, the CDR3 is TGTGCCAGCAGTAAATATTACGGCACCGGGGAGCTGTTTTTT. Amino acids: CASSKYYGTGELFF.

The J gene is TRBJ2-1, the V gene TRBV9; no definite D call. The CDR3 is 15 residues long. V was shortened by 0 bases and J by 6 bases, with 13 bases between the two germline ends. Germline lookup yields CDR1 SGDLS and CDR2 YYNGEE. The DNA for the CDR3 is TGTGCCAGCAGCGTAGTGGCAGGCGACGTCAATGAGCAGTTCTTC. Its protein product is CASSVVAGDVNEQFF.

This clonotype was found many times. The V and J genes are TRBV4-2 and TRBJ2-3; D not resolved. The CDR3 spans 14 residues. V dropped 4 bases and J dropped 3 bases, with 11 bases sitting between them. Germline CDR1 and CDR2: LGHNA and YNFKEQ. The CDR3: CASSRFQGTDTQYF. The CDR3 region has the DNA TGTGCCAGCAGCCGATTTCAAGGGACAGATACGCAGTATTTT.

This clonotype was seen repeatedly, ten times or more. This chain links TRBV5-1 with TRBJ2-1; 9 bases agree with TRBD2. V gave up 1 base and J gave up 3 bases; unmatched junction bases: 5. The CDR3 is 16 residues long. Per germline, CDR1 SGHRS and CDR2 YFSETQ. CDR3 protein: CASSLQLAGNYNEQFF. DNA for the CDR3: TGCGCCAGCAGCTTGCAGCTAGCGGGAAACTACAATGAGCAGTTCTTC.

This clonotype has at least ten counts. The CDR3 sequence is CASSSPGGNHEQYF. CDR3 nucleotide sequence: TGTGCCAGCAGCTCCCCCGGGGGTAACCACGAGCAGTACTTC. The chain is built from TRBV9 and TRBJ2-7; possibly TRBD2 for D (6 bases). V was shortened by 4 bases and J by 5 bases, with 16 bases between the two germline ends. The CDR3 consists of 14 residues. Germline values: CDR1 SGDLS, CDR2 YYNGEE. Complete variable domain (other parts from reference TRBV9 and TRBJ2-7): DSGVTQTPKHLITATGQRVTLRCSPRSGDLSVYWYQQSLDQGLQFLIQYYNGEERAKGNILERFSAQQFPDLHSELNLSSLELGDSALYFCASSSPGGNHEQYFGPGTRLTVT.

This clonotype came up many times. The genes are TRBV6-1 and TRBJ1-5; D perhaps matches TRBD1 (5 bases). V lost 4 bases to trimming and J lost 2 bases, with 15 bases between them. The germline V gene has CDR1 MNHNS and CDR2 SASEGT. The CDR3 loop spans 16 amino acids. CDR3 residues: CASSALDRERNQPQHF. The CDR3 DNA reads as TGTGCCAGCAGTGCCCTCGACAGAGAGCGCAATCAGCCCCAGCATTTT.

This clonotype was recorded many times. The chain carries TRBV20-1 and TRBJ1-1; no clear D gene. V lost 5 bases and J 2 bases, leaving 12 bases between the germline ends. The CDR3 is 13 residues long. Per the germline V gene, CDR1 is DFQATT and CDR2 is SNEGSKA (reference sequence). CDR3: CSAPGHYNTEAFF. The CDR3 DNA is TGCAGTGCTCCCGGGCACTATAACACTGAAGCTTTCTTT.

This clonotype has more than one count but fewer than ten. The CDR3: CASSEDRFQETQYF. CDR3 DNA: TGTGCCAGCAGTGAGGACAGATTTCAAGAGACCCAGTACTTC. The J gene is TRBJ2-5, the V gene TRBV25-1; perhaps TRBD1 as D (6 bases). The V end was cut by 3 bases, the J end by 2 bases, with 10 bases between. This CDR3 has 14 amino acids. Germline V gives CDR1 MGHDK, CDR2 SYGVNS.

This clonotype was counted many times. The V and J genes are TRBV27 and TRBJ2-7, with no clear D. CDR3 size: 15 residues. Germline assignment: CDR1 MNHEY and CDR2 SMNVEV (reference sequence). Trimming took off 5 bases at V and 2 bases at J, with 16 bases between the two ends. As DNA, the CDR3 is TGTGCCAGCAGTGGTGTACAGACTCATACCTACGAGCAGTACTTC. This translates into CASSGVQTHTYEQYF.